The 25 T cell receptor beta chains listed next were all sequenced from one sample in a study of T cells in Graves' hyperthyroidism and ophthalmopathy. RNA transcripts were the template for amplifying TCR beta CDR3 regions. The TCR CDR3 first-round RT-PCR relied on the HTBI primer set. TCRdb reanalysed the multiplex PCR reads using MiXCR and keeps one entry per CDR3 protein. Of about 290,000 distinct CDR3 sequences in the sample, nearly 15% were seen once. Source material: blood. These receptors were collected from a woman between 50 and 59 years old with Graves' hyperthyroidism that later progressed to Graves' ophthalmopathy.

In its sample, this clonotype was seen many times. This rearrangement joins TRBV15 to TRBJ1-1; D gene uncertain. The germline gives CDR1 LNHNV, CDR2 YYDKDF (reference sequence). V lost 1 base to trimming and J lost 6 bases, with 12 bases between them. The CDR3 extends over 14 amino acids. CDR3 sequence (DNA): TGTGCCACCAGCAGAGGGGAAATTAGGGCTGAAGCTTTCTTT. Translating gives CATSRGEIRAEAFF.

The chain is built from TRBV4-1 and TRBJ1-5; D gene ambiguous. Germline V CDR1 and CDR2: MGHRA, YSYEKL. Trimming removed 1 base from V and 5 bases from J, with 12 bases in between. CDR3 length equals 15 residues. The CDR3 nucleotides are TGCGCCAGCAGCCAAGTCGGACTCGGGGATCAGCCCCAGCATTTT. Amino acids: CASSQVGLGDQPQHF.

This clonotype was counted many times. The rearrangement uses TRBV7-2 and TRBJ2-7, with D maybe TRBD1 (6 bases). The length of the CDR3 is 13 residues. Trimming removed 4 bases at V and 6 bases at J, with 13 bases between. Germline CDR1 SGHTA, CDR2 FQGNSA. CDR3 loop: CASSYFTGLEQYF. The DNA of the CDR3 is TGTGCCAGCAGCTATTTTACAGGGCTCGAGCAGTACTTC.

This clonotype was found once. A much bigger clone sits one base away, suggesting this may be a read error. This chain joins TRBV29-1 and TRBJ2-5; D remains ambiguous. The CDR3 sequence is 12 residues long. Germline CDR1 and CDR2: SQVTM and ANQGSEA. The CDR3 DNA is TGCAGCGTTGATTTTAGCCGAGAGGCCCAGTACTTC. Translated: CSVDFSREAQYF.

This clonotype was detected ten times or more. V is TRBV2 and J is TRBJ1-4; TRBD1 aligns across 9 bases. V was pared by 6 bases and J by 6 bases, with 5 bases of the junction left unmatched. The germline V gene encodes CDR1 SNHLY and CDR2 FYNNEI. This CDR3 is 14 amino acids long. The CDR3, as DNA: TGTGCCAGCAGACCACAGGGGGCGTATGAAAAACTGTTTTTT. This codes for CASRPQGAYEKLFF.

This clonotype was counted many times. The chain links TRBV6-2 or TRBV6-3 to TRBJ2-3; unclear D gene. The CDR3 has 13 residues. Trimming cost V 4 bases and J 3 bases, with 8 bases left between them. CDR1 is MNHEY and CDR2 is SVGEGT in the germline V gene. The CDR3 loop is CASSSIRTDTQYF. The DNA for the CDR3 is TGTGCCAGCAGTTCGATCCGGACAGATACGCAGTATTTT.

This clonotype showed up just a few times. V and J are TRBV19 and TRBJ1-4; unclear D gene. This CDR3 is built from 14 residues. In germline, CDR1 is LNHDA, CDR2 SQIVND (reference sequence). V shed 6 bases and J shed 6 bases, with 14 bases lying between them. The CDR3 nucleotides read TGTGCCAGTAGAAGAGGGCGGGCGGATGAAAAACTGTTTTTT. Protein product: CASRRGRADEKLFF.

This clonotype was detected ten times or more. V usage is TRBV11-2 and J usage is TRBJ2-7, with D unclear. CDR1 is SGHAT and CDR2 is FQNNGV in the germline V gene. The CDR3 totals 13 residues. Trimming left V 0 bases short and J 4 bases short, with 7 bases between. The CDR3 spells CASSLDRRYEQYF. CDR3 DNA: TGTGCCAGCAGCTTAGATAGGCGGTACGAGCAGTACTTC. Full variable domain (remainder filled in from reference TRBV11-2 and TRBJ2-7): EAGVAQSPRYKIIEKRQSVAFWCNPISGHATLYWYQQILGQGPKLLIQFQNNGVVDDSQLPKDRFSAERLKGVDSTLKIQPAKLEDSAVYLCASSLDRRYEQYFGPGTRLTVT.

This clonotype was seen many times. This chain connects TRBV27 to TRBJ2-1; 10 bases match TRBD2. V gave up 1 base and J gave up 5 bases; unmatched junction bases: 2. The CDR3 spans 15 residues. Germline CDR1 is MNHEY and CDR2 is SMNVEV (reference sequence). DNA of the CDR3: TGTGCCAGCAGTTTATGGACTAGCGGAAACAATGAGCAGTTCTTC. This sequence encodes CASSLWTSGNNEQFF.

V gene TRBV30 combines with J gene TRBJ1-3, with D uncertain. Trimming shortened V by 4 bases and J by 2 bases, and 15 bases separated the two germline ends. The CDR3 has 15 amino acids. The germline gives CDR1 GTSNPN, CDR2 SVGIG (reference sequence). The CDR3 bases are TGTGCCTGGAAGCCCCTCGGCGGGGCTGGAAACACCATATATTTT. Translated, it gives CAWKPLGGAGNTIYF.

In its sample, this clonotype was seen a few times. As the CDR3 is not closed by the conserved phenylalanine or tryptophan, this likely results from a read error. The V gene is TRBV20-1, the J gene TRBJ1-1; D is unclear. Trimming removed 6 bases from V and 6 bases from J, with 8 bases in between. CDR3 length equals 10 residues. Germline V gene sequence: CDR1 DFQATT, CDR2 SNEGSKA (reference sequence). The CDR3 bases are TGCAGTGCCCCGCAGCCTGAAGCTTTCCTT. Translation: CSAPQPEAFL.

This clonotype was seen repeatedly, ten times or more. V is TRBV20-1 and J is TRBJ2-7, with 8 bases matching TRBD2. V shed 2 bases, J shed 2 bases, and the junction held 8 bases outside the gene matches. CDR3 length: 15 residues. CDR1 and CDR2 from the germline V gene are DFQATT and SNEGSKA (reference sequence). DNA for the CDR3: TGCAGTGCTAGACCTCAACTAGCGGAGACCTACGAGCAGTACTTC. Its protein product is CSARPQLAETYEQYF.

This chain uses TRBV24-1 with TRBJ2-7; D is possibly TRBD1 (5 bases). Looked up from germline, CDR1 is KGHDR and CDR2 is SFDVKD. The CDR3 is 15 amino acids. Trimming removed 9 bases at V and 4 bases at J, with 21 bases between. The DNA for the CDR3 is TGTGCCACCGCCATAGCACAGGCCTCATTTTACGAGCAGTACTTC. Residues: CATAIAQASFYEQYF.

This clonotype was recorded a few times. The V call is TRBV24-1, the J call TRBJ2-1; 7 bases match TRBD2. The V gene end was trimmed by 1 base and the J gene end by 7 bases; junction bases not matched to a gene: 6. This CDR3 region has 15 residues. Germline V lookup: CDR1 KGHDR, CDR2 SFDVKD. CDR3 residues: CATSDFGGSSNEQFF. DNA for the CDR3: TGTGCCACCAGTGATTTCGGCGGGAGTAGTAATGAGCAGTTCTTC.

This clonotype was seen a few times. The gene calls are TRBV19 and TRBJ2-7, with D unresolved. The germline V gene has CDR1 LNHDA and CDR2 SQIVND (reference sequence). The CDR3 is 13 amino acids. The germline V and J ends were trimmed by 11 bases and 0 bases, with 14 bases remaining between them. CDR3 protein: CAASQSLSYEQYF. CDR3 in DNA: TGTGCCGCTTCCCAGTCCCTCTCCTACGAGCAGTACTTC.

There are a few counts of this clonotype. The CDR3 is CASSQVGARLDETQYF. In DNA form, the CDR3 reads TGTGCCAGCAGCCAAGTGGGGGCGCGCCTGGATGAGACCCAGTACTTC. This chain joins TRBV4-2 and TRBJ2-5, with TRBD1 as a possible D gene (6 bases). V dropped 1 base and J dropped 5 bases, with 17 bases sitting between them. This CDR3 has 16 residues. Germline V gene data show CDR1 as LGHNA and CDR2 as YNFKEQ.

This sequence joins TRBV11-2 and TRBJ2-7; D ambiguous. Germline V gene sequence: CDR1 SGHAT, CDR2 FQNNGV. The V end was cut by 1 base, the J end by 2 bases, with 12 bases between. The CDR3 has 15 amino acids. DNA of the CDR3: TGTGCCAGCAGCTTAGGGGCCGACCCAGCCTACGAGCAGTACTTC. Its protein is CASSLGADPAYEQYF.

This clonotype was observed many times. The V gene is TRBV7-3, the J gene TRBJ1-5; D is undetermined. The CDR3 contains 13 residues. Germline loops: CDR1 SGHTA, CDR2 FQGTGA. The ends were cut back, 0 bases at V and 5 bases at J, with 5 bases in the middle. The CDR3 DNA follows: TGTGCCAGCAGCTTAACTAAGGATCAGCCCCAGCATTTT. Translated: CASSLTKDQPQHF.

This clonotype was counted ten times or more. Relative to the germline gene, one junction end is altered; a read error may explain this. CDR3 sequence: CATSIQGDTEAFF. The CDR3 bases are TGCGCCACCAGTATACAGGGTGACACTGAAGCTTTCTTT. V gene TRBV10-2 combines with J gene TRBJ1-1; a weak D match, TRBD1 (6 bases). Per germline, CDR1 WSHSY and CDR2 SAAADI. The CDR3 loop spans 13 amino acids.

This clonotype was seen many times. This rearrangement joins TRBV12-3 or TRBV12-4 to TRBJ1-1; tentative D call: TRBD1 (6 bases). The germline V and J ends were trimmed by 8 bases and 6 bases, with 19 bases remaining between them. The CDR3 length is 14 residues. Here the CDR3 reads CASERGGGKAEAFF. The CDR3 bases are TGTGCCAGCGAGAGGGGAGGGGGTAAGGCTGAAGCTTTCTTT.

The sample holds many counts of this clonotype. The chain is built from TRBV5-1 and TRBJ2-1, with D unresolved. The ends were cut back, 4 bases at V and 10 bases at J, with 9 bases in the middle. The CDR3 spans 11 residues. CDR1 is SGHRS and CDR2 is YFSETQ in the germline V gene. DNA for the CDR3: TGCGCCAGCAGCGTACTCGGGGAGCAGTTCTTC. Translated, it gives CASSVLGEQFF.

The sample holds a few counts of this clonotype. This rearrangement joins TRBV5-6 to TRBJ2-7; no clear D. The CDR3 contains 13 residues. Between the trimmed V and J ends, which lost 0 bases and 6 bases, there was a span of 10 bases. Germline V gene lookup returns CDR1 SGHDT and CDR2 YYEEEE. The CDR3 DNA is TGTGCCAGCAGCTTGGTCGGGTTTCGCGAGCAGTACTTC. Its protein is CASSLVGFREQYF. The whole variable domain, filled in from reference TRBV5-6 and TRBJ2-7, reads DAGVTQSPTHLIKTRGQQVTLRCSPKSGHDTVSWYQQALGQGPQFIFQYYEEEERQRGNFPDRFSGHQFPNYSSELNVNALLLGDSALYLCASSLVGFREQYFGPGTRLTVT.

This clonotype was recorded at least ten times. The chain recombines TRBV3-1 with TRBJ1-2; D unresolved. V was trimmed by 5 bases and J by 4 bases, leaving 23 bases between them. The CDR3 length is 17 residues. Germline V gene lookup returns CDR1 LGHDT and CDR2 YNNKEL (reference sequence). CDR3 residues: CASSWTRNGVRPYGYTF. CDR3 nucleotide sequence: TGTGCCAGCAGCTGGACTCGCAACGGGGTTCGGCCCTATGGCTACACCTTC. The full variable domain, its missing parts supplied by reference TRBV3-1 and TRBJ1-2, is DTAVSQTPKYLVTQMGNDKSIKCEQNLGHDTMYWYKQDSKKFLKIMFSYNNKELIINETVPNRFSPKSPDKAHLNLHINSLELGDSAVYFCASSWTRNGVRPYGYTFGSGTRLTVV.

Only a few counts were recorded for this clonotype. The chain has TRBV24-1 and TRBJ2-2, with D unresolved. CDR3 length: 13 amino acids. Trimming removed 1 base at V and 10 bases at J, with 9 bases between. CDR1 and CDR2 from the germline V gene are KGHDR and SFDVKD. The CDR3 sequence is CATSDFNGEELFF. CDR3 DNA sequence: TGTGCCACCAGTGATTTTAATGGGGAGGAGCTGTTTTTT.

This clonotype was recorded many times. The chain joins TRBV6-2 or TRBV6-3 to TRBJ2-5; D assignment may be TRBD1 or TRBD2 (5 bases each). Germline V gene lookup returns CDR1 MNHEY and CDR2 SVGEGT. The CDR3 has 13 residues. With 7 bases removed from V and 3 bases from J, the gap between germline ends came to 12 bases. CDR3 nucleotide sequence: TGTGCCAGCACGGGACGGATCAAAGAGACCCAGTACTTC. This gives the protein CASTGRIKETQYF.